The 9 T cell receptor beta chains below were found in one sample sequenced in a study of cytomegalovirus exposure and HLA in healthy donors. 13 Jbeta primers and 60 Vbeta primers were used for the PCR. Profiling relied on immunoSEQ multiplex PCR, and the TCRdb table lists in-frame clones only, not all of them. Of 120,000 to 150,000 clones in the sample, around 81% are singletons; the top ten hold approximately 2.8%. Input material: PBMCs. These receptor sequences come from a male donor in good health and CMV-seronegative.

In the case of this clone: The junction shows a germline mismatch at one end, possibly a read error. V and J are TRBV9 and TRBJ1-5, with a tentative D call TRBD1 (6 bases). CDR1 is SGDLS and CDR2 is YYNGEE in the germline V gene. The length of the CDR3 is 15 residues. CDR3 coding DNA: TGTTCCAGCAGCGTAGATGGGGGTACAGGGCAGCCCCAGCATTTT. As protein: CSSSVDGGTGQPQHF. Filled out from reference TRBV9 and TRBJ1-5, the complete variable domain reads DSGVTQTPKHLITATGQRVTLRCSPRSGDLSVYWYQQSLDQGLQFLIQYYNGEERAKGNILERFSAQQFPDLHSELNLSSLELGDSALYFCSSSVDGGTGQPQHFGDGTRLSIL.

V and J are TRBV5-1 and TRBJ2-1, with 8 bases lining up with TRBD1. Trimming at V came to 4 bases and at J to 0 bases, leaving 9 bases not matched to a gene. Germline V gene data show CDR1 as SGHRS and CDR2 as YFSETQ. This CDR3 has 17 amino acids. The CDR3 loop reads CASSAKTGASSYNEQFF. CDR3 bases: TGCGCCAGCAGCGCCAAGACAGGGGCGAGCTCCTACAATGAGCAGTTCTTC.

As to this clone: The junction and the germline gene differ at one end; a read error may be behind it. The chain couples TRBV7-9 to TRBJ1-2, with D possibly TRBD1 on 5 matching bases. The CDR3 runs to 12 residues. CDR1 SEHNR and CDR2 FQNEAQ come from the germline V gene (reference sequence). The CDR3 DNA sequence: TGTTCCAGCAGCTTAACGTCGACAGACTGCACCTTC. It translates to CSSSLTSTDCTF.

The J gene is TRBJ1-2, the V gene TRBV10-3; 8 bases align to TRBD1. This CDR3 contains 13 residues. Germline CDR1 is ENHRY and CDR2 is SYGVKD. Trimming cost V 3 bases and J 6 bases; bases outside gene matches: 3. CDR3 loop: CAISDRGRDGYTF. The CDR3 nucleotides are TGTGCCATCAGTGACAGGGGGCGGGATGGCTACACCTTC.

This chain connects TRBV5-1 to TRBJ2-7; 7 bases are shared with TRBD2. V shed 7 bases, J shed 1 base, and the junction held 8 bases outside the gene matches. This CDR3 region has 14 residues. CDR1 and CDR2 from the germline V gene are SGHRS and YFSETQ. Here the CDR3 reads CASRGGDRSYEQYF. The CDR3 region has the DNA TGCGCCAGCCGTGGGGGGGATAGGTCCTACGAGCAGTACTTC.

The V gene is TRBV27, the J gene TRBJ2-7; 11 nucleotides align to TRBD2. Germline V gene lookup returns CDR1 MNHEY and CDR2 SMNVEV (reference sequence). This CDR3 has 19 amino acids. Germline trimming cut 7 bases from V and 1 base from J; bases unmatched to any gene: 18. CDR3 in amino acids: CASKPIERLAGTRSYEQYF. The CDR3 DNA sequence: TGTGCCAGCAAACCTATCGAACGACTAGCGGGGACGAGGTCCTACGAGCAGTACTTC.

V usage is TRBV11-2 and J usage is TRBJ2-1, with 10 bases lining up with TRBD2. V shed 5 bases and J 8 bases; nucleotides not matched to a gene: 9. The CDR3 contains 15 residues. CDR1 and CDR2 from the germline V gene are SGHAT and FQNNGV. In DNA, the CDR3 is TGTGCCAGCAGCCCTAGCGGGGGAGTCGGCGATGAGCAGTTCTTC. Residues: CASSPSGGVGDEQFF.

The rearrangement uses TRBV19 and TRBJ2-7; 7 bases are a match to TRBD1. Germline values: CDR1 LNHDA, CDR2 SQIVND (reference sequence). This CDR3 contains 15 residues. After removal of 1 base from V and 6 bases from J, the junction contained 9 bases not matched to a gene. In DNA, the CDR3 is TGTGCCAGTAGTATAGTGAAGGGGGCGCCAGGCGAGCAGTACTTC. This translates into CASSIVKGAPGEQYF.

The V and J genes are TRBV29-1 and TRBJ1-2; tentative D call: TRBD1 (6 bases). The CDR3 is 13 residues long. Germline lookup yields CDR1 SQVTM and CDR2 ANQGSEA. Trimming pared 2 bases from V and 3 bases from J, leaving 10 bases between. CDR3 sequence (DNA): TGCAGCGTTGAAACCGACAGGTACTATGGCTACACCTTC. Its protein product is CSVETDRYYGYTF.